Reported below is one T cell receptor (beta chain). This record comes from a study of blood T cell repertoires in COVID-19. Clones were read by immunoSEQ multiplex PCR, and TCRdb kept only the in-frame ones, dropping some. The top ten clones hold more than 1.4% of a sample with some 190,000 clones, roughly 88% of them seen once. This CDR3 comprises 14 residues. CDR1 SGHTA and CDR2 FQGNSA come from the germline V gene. With 5 bases removed from V and 8 bases from J, the gap between germline ends came to 15 bases. V is TRBV7-2 and J is TRBJ1-4, with a possible D match to TRBD1 (6 bases). The source is a man in his late teens or twenties with active or convalescent COVID-19. Sequenced: peripheral blood. The CDR3: CASSPGFTGEKLFF. Here the CDR3 DNA reads TGTGCCAGCAGCCCCGGTTTTACAGGGGAAAAACTGTTTTTT.